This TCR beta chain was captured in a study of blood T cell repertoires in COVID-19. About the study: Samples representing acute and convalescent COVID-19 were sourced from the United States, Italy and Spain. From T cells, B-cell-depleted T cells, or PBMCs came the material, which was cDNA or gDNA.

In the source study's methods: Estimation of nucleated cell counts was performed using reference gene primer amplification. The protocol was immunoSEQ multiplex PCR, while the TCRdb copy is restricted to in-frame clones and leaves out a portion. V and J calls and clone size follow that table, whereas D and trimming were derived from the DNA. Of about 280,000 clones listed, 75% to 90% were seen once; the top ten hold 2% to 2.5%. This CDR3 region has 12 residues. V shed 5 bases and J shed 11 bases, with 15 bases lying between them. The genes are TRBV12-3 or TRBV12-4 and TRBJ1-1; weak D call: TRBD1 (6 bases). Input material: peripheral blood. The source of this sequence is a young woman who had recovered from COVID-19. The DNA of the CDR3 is TGTGCCAGCAGTCGGGGTAACAGGGAGGCTTTCTTT. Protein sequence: CASSRGNREAFF.